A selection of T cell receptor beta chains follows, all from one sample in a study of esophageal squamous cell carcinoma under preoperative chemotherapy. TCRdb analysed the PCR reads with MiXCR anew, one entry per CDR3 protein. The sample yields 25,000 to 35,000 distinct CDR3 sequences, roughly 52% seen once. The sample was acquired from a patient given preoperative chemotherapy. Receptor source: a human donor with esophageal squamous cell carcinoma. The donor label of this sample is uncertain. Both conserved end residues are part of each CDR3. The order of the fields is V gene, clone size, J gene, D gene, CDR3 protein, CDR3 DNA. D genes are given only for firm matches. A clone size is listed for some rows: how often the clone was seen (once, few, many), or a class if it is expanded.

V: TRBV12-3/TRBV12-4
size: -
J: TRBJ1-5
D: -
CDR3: CASSASGGNQPQHF
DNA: TGTGCCAGCAGTGCCTCAGGGGGCAATCAGCCCCAGCATTTT

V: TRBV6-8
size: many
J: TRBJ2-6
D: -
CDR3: CASTGAGGANVLTF
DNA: TGTGCCAGCACAGGGGCGGGGGGGGCCAACGTCCTGACTTTC

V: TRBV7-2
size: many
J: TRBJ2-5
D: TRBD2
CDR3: CASSLPGGPGNEQYF
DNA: TGTGCCAGCAGCTTACCGGGAGGGCCTGGGAATGAGCAGTACTTC

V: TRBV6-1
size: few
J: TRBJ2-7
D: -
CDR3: CASSGNSGSSYEQYF
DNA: TGTGCCAGCAGTGGAAACTCGGGGAGCTCCTACGAGCAGTACTTC

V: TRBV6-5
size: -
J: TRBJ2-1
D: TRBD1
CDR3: CASSYRGQGPNEQFF
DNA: TGTGCCAGCAGTTACCGAGGACAGGGACCCAATGAGCAGTTCTTC

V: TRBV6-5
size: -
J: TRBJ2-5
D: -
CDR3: CASSYPDSGETQYF
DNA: TGTGCCAGCAGTTACCCGGACAGTGGTGAGACCCAGTACTTC

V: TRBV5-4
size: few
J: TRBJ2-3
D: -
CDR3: CASSDRTSTDTQYF
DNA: TGTGCCAGCAGCGACCGCACCAGCACAGATACGCAGTATTTT

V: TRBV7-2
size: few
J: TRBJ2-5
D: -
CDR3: CASSLGHGVQETQYF
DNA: TGTGCCAGCAGCTTAGGGCACGGGGTCCAAGAGACCCAGTACTTC

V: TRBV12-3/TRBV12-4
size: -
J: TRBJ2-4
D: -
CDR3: CACTGRGDKDIQYF
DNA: TGTGCGTGTACCGGGCGCGGTGACAAAGACATTCAGTACTTC

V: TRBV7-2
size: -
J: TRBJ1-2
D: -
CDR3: CASSSGANYGYTF
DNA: TGTGCCAGCAGCTCCGGAGCGAACTATGGCTACACCTTC

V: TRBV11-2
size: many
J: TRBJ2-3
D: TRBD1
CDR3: CASSLADRGIDTQYF
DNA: TGTGCCAGCAGCTTAGCGGACAGGGGTATAGATACGCAGTATTTT

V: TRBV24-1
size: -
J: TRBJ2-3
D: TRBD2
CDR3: CATSDSGRGDTGAQFF
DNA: TGTGCCACCAGTGATAGCGGGAGGGGCGACACCGGGGCGCAGTTTTTT

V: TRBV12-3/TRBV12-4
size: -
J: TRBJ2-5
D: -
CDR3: CACPGPRAKKTQYF
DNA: TGTGCCTGTCCCGGGCCCCGGGCCAAAAAGACCCAGTACTTC

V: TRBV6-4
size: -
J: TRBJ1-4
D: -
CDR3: CASRDSGGREKLFF
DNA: TGTGCCAGCAGGGACTCTGGGGGCCGAGAAAAACTGTTTTTT

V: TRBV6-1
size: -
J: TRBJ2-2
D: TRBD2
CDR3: CASSHREASTEALYF
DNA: TGTGCCAGCAGCCACCGGGAGGCGAGCACAGAGGCGCTGTATTTT

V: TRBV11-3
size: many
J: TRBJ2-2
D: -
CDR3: CASSLRGSNTGELFF
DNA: TGTGCCAGCAGCTTAAGGGGATCGAACACCGGGGAGCTGTTTTTT

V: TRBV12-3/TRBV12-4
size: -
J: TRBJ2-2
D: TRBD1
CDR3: CASSLPMGTGVKAGELFF
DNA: TGTGCCAGCAGCCTACCCATGGGGACAGGTGTTAAAGCCGGGGAGCTGTTTTTT

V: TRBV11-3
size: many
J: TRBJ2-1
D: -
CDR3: CASSLGGSREQFF
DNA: TGTGCCAGCAGCTTAGGGGGGAGCCGAGAGCAGTTCTTC

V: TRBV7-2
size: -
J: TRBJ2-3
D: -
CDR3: CASSTGLGATNTQYF
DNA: TGTGCCAGCAGCACAGGACTGGGGGCCACAAACACGCAGTATTTC

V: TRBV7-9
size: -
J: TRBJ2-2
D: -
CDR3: CASSQSGGAASTDTLFF
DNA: TGTGCCAGCAGTCAAAGTGGCGGGGCAGCGAGCACAGATACGCTGTTTTTT

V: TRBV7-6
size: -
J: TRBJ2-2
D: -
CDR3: CASSLLPGQSSRAELFF
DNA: TGTGCCAGCAGCTTGCTGCCCGGACAGTCTTCACGCGCGGAGCTGTTTTTT

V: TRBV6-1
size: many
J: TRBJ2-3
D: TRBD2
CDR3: CASSDGTSASYTQYF
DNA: TGTGCCAGCAGCGATGGGACTAGCGCCTCATATACGCAGTATTTT

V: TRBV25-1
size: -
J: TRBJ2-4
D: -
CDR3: CASSAVGGLDQDIQYF
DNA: TGTGCCAGCTCGGCTGTCGGGGGCCTAGACCAAGACATCCAGTACTTC

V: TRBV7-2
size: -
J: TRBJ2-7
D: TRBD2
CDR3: CSSGGGRAGANVQYF
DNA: TGTTCAAGTGGGGGGGGAAGGGCTGGGGCCAACGTGCAGTACTTC

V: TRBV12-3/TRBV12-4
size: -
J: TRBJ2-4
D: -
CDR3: CAGTGAGDKDTQYF
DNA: TGTGCGGGGACCGGGGCCGGGGACAAAGACACTCAGTACTTC

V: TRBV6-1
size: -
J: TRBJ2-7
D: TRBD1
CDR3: CASSPWTGVGYEQYF
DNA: TGTGCCAGCAGCCCTTGGACAGGGGTTGGGTACGAGCAGTACTTC

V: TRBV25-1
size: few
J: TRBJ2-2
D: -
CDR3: CASSTLQGNKLTGELFF
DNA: TGTGCCAGCAGTACATTACAGGGAAATAAGCTGACCGGGGAGCTGTTTTTT

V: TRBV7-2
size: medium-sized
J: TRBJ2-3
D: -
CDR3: CASSLDVGTDTQYF
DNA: TGTGCCAGCAGCTTAGACGTTGGAACAGATACGCAGTATTTT

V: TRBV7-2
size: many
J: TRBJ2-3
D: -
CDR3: CASSKLVRGNTDTQYF
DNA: TGTGCCAGCAGCAAACTAGTGAGGGGTAACACAGATACGCAGTATTTT

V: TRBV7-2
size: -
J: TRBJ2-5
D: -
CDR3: CASSAGAGGRGPDTQYF
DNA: TGTGCCAGCAGCGCGGGGGCCGGAGGACGGGGCCCAGATACCCAGTACTTC

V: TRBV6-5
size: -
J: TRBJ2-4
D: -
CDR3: CASGYGGRAKDIQYF
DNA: TGTGCCAGCGGGTACGGGGGCCGAGCCAAAGACATTCAGTACTTC

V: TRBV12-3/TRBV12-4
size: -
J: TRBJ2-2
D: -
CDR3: CAMGFPAVSTGELYF
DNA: TGTGCCATGGGTTTTCCGGCTGTGAGCACAGGTGAGCTGTATTTT

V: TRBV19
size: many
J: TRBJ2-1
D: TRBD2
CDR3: CASSSGLAGGYNEQFF
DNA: TGTGCCAGTAGTAGTGGTCTAGCGGGAGGATACAATGAGCAGTTCTTC

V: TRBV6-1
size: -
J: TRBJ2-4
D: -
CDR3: CASSESGLSAKNIQYF
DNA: TGTGCCAGCAGTGAATCGGGGCTGAGCGCCAAAAACATTCAGTACTTC

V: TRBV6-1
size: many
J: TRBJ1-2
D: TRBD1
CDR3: CASSPDRGLNGYTF
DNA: TGTGCCAGCAGTCCCGACAGGGGGCTGAATGGCTACACCTTC

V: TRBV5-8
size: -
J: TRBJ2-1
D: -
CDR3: CASSPRGGRGNEQFF
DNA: TGTGCCAGCAGCCCCAGGGGCGGGAGAGGCAATGAGCAGTTCTTC

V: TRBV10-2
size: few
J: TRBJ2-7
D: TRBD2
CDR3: CASRPGSSGSGEQYF
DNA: TGCGCCAGCAGGCCCGGTTCTAGCGGGAGCGGAGAGCAGTACTTC

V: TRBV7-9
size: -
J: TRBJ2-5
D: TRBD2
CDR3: CASSQGLAGPYNEQYF
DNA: TGTGCCAGCAGCCAGGGACTAGCGGGACCCTACAATGAGCAGTACTTC

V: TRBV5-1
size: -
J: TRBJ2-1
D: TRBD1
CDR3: CASSLIQGNEQFF
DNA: TGCGCCAGCAGCTTAATACAGGGGAATGAGCAGTTCTTC

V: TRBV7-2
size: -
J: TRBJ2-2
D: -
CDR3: CASSTDLLAVNTGTLFF
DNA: TGTGCCAGCAGCACCGACCTGCTGGCAGTGAACACAGGGACGCTGTTTTTT

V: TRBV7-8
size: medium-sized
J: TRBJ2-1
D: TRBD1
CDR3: CASSLMLGQGIEQFF
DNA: TGTGCCAGCAGCTTAATGCTAGGACAGGGGATCGAGCAGTTCTTC

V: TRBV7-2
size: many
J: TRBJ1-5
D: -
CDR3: CASSARPGEPQHF
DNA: TGTGCCAGCAGCGCCCGTCCAGGTGAGCCCCAGCATTTT

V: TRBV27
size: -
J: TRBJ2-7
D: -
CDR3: CASPFRGARDEQYF
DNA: TGTGCCAGCCCTTTCCGGGGGGCCCGGGACGAGCAGTACTTC

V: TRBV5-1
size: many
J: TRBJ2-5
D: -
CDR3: CASSLGHIETQYF
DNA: TGCGCCAGCAGCTTGGGACACATAGAGACCCAGTACTTC

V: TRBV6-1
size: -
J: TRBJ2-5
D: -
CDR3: CASTQRGAEQYF
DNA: TGTGCCAGCACCCAAAGGGGGGCTGAGCAGTACTTC

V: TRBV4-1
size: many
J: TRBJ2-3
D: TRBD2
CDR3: CASSQDLERGRTDTQYF
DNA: TGCGCCAGCAGCCAAGATCTGGAGCGGGGACGCACAGATACGCAGTATTTT

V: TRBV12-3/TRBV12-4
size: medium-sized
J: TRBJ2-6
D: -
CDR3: CASSRSGANVLTF
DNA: TGTGCCAGCAGCCGATCTGGGGCCAACGTCCTGACTTTC

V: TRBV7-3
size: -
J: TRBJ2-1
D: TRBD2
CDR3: CASSYSGTYSYNEQFF
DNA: TGTGCCAGCAGCTATAGCGGGACTTACTCCTACAATGAGCAGTTCTTC

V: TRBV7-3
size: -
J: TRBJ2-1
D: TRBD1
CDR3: CASSRDRGSYNEQFF
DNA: TGTGCCAGCAGCCGGGACAGGGGTTCCTACAATGAGCAGTTCTTC

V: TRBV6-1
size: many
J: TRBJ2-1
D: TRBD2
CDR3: CASSGPSGGNNEQFF
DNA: TGTGCCAGCAGTGGCCCCAGCGGGGGAAACAATGAGCAGTTCTTC

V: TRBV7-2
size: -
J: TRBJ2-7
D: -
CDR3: CASSRDPSSYEQYF
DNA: TGTGCCAGCAGTAGGGACCCAAGCTCCTACGAGCAGTACTTC

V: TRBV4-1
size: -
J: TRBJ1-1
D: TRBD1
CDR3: CASSRGQGGWTEAFF
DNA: TGCGCCAGCAGCCGGGGACAGGGCGGGTGGACTGAAGCTTTCTTT

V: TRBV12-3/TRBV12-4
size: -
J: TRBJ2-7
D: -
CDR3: CASSHQSGGSYEQYF
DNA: TGTGCCAGCAGCCACCAATCAGGCGGCTCCTACGAGCAGTACTTC